Each of the 32 T cell receptor beta chains below was sequenced from the same sample in a study of blood T cells in healthy people across ages. Primed by a sample-barcoded 5' primer and a J-beta primer mix, a second PCR proceeded for roughly 7 to 11 cycles. TCRdb reprocessed the 5' RACE reads with MiXCR, giving one entry per CDR3 protein. The table includes about 760,000 distinct CDR3 sequences, about 61% detected once. Sequencing input: blood. The receptors were gathered from a man aged 40-55 years in good health.

This clonotype was recorded a few times. As DNA, the CDR3 is TGTGCCAGCAGTTACTCCCAGGACCTTTGGGGCTACACCTTC. Translation: CASSYSQDLWGYTF. The chain joins TRBV6-6 to TRBJ1-2; D ambiguous. CDR1 is MNHNY and CDR2 is SVGAGI in the germline V gene (reference sequence). V was trimmed by 0 bases and J by 8 bases, leaving 13 bases between them. The CDR3 is 14 amino acids.

This clonotype was seen just once. The gene calls are TRBV10-3 and TRBJ2-7; TRBD2 agrees at 16 bases. Germline values: CDR1 ENHRY, CDR2 SYGVKD. V gave up 6 bases and J gave up 7 bases; unmatched junction bases: 9. This CDR3 is 16 amino acids long. The CDR3 DNA is TGTGCCATCAGCGCGGGACTAGCGGGAGGGCAAAAGGAGCAGTACTTC. Its protein product is CAISAGLAGGQKEQYF.

The chain combines TRBV28 with TRBJ2-2, with TRBD1 matching over 7 bases. This CDR3 comprises 15 residues. Germline V gives CDR1 MDHEN, CDR2 SYDVKM. The trim removed 6 bases at V and 3 bases at J, leaving 7 bases unmatched. The CDR3 is CASRPSGTDTGELFF. In nucleotides, the CDR3 is TGTGCCAGCAGACCCTCCGGGACAGACACCGGGGAGCTGTTTTTT.

The chain has TRBV6-4 and TRBJ1-2; D remains unclear. Between the trimmed V and J ends, which lost 3 bases and 0 bases, there was a span of 5 bases. Germline V CDR1 and CDR2: MRHNA, SNTAGT. There are 13 residues in the CDR3. CDR3 region: CASSDGANYGYTF. The CDR3 nucleotides read TGTGCCAGCAGTGATGGAGCTAACTATGGCTACACCTTC.

The rearrangement joins TRBV5-1 to TRBJ2-1; TRBD2 matches 10 bases. This CDR3 region has 16 residues. Germline V gene lookup returns CDR1 SGHRS and CDR2 YFSETQ. V trimming: 4 bases; J trimming: 2 bases; junction bases outside the gene matches: 6. Here the CDR3 reads CASSIQREGAYNEQFF. In DNA form, the CDR3 reads TGCGCCAGCAGCATACAGCGGGAGGGAGCCTACAATGAGCAGTTCTTC.

This clonotype was counted once. This chain connects TRBV3-1 to TRBJ1-5; D gene uncertain. The V gene lost 2 bases and the J gene lost 2 bases, with 4 bases spanning the gap. This CDR3 is 13 amino acids long. Germline V CDR1 and CDR2: LGHDT, YNNKEL (reference sequence). As DNA, the CDR3 is TGTGCCAGCAGCCAATGGCGCAATCAGCCCCAGCATTTT. This codes for CASSQWRNQPQHF.

This clonotype was detected only once. The V and J genes are TRBV20-1 and TRBJ1-1; D is uncertain. The CDR3 has 11 amino acids. Per germline, CDR1 DFQATT and CDR2 SNEGSKA (reference sequence). V was pared by 0 bases and J by 6 bases, with 5 bases between. The CDR3 sequence: CSARDSPEAFF. Written as DNA, the CDR3 is TGCAGTGCTAGAGATTCCCCTGAAGCTTTCTTT.

V and J are TRBV28 and TRBJ1-2; unclear D gene. V lost 1 base and J 4 bases, leaving 10 bases between the germline ends. Germline CDR1 is MDHEN and CDR2 is SYDVKM. This CDR3 is built from 14 residues. In nucleotides, the CDR3 is TGTGCCAGCAGTTTATTATGGGAGGGCTATGGCTACACCTTC. Protein product: CASSLLWEGYGYTF.

In the case of this clonotype: Sequence at one end of the junction differs from germline and may be a read error. V gene TRBV11-1 combines with J gene TRBJ2-4, with 7 bases identical to TRBD2. CDR3 length equals 17 residues. Looked up from germline, CDR1 is SGHAT and CDR2 is FQDESV (reference sequence). CDR3 sequence: CASSPSGTRTAKNILYF. Written as DNA, the CDR3 is TGTGCCAGCAGTCCCAGCGGGACCCGTACGGCCAAAAACATTCTGTACTTC.

A single count supports this clonotype. The V call is TRBV12-3 or TRBV12-4, the J call TRBJ2-2, with D uncertain. V was shortened by 5 bases and J by 4 bases, with 11 bases between the two germline ends. The CDR3 is made up of 14 amino acids. The CDR3 region is CASSDKATTGELFF. The CDR3 DNA follows: TGTGCCAGCAGTGATAAGGCCACCACCGGGGAGCTGTTTTTT.

This clonotype was counted between two and nine times. CDR3 in DNA: TGTGCCAGCAGCTTTTACAGGGACCTGGATTCACCCCTCCACTTT. Its translation is CASSFYRDLDSPLHF. The gene calls are TRBV7-9 and TRBJ1-6; possibly TRBD1 for D (6 bases). V was clipped by 3 bases and J by 8 bases, with 14 bases between them. Germline-derived CDR1 and CDR2 are SEHNR and FQNEAQ (reference sequence). The CDR3 is 15 residues long.

The chain links TRBV12-3 or TRBV12-4 to TRBJ2-3, with D perhaps TRBD1 or TRBD2 (6 bases each). V was cut by 5 bases and J by 8 bases, with 17 bases left in between. This CDR3 is built from 14 residues. The CDR3 is CASSPIGGRFTQYF. DNA of the CDR3: TGTGCCAGCAGTCCTATCGGGGGCCGCTTTACGCAGTATTTT.

V and J are TRBV6-6 and TRBJ2-1; 8 nucleotides line up with TRBD2. This CDR3 region has 15 residues. Per germline, CDR1 MNHNY and CDR2 SVGAGI (reference sequence). With 7 bases clipped from V and 0 bases from J, the junction kept 5 bases outside the gene matches. CDR3 amino acids: CASKTSVSSYNEQFF. DNA of the CDR3: TGTGCCAGCAAGACTAGCGTGAGCTCCTACAATGAGCAGTTCTTC.

This clonotype turned up a few times. The gene calls are TRBV12-3 or TRBV12-4 and TRBJ2-7; D might be TRBD1 or TRBD2, each matching 5 bases. V dropped 4 bases and J dropped 5 bases, with 12 bases sitting between them. The length of the CDR3 is 13 residues. The CDR3 is CASSWGTTDEQYF. The CDR3 coding sequence is TGTGCCAGCAGTTGGGGGACGACGGACGAGCAGTACTTC.

The rearrangement uses TRBV3-1 and TRBJ1-5, with TRBD1 as a possible D gene (5 bases). CDR3 length: 13 amino acids. Trimming removed 4 bases from V and 7 bases from J, with 11 bases in between. The germline V gene encodes CDR1 LGHDT and CDR2 YNNKEL (reference sequence). CDR3 nucleotides: TGTGCCAGCAGCCCGGGGACGTTGCAGCCCCAGCATTTT. Residues: CASSPGTLQPQHF.

This clonotype was seen a handful of times. The chain employs TRBV20-1 and TRBJ2-1; TRBD1 is a possible D gene (5 bases). The germline V gene encodes CDR1 DFQATT and CDR2 SNEGSKA (reference sequence). V dropped 4 bases and J dropped 2 bases, with 12 bases sitting between them. The CDR3 totals 14 residues. CDR3: CSAIQGVTYNEQFF. CDR3 in DNA: TGCAGTGCTATACAAGGGGTAACCTACAATGAGCAGTTCTTC.

The chain carries TRBV14 and TRBJ2-1; D gene unclear. The CDR3 totals 13 residues. Trimming cost V 2 bases and J 9 bases, with 11 bases left between them. Looked up from germline, CDR1 is SGHDN and CDR2 is FVKESK. The CDR3 DNA reads TGTGCCAGCAGCCAAATCACAGTGGGTGAGCAGTTCTTC. Translated: CASSQITVGEQFF.

This rearrangement joins TRBV24-1 to TRBJ2-5; 10 nucleotides line up with TRBD1. Trimming removed 3 bases from V and 5 bases from J; junction bases left unmatched: 11. CDR3 size: 17 residues. CDR1 KGHDR and CDR2 SFDVKD come from the germline V gene. This CDR3 is CATSDMDDRGRLETQYF. The CDR3 DNA is TGTGCCACCAGTGATATGGATGACAGGGGGCGTTTGGAGACCCAGTACTTC.

The chain couples TRBV28 to TRBJ2-7; 7 positions match TRBD1. The CDR3 has 16 residues. In germline, CDR1 is MDHEN, CDR2 SYDVKM. Trimming took 5 bases from V and 7 from J; bases not matched to a gene: 17. CDR3 DNA sequence: TGTGCCAGCAGTCTACGACAGGGTTCCTTCTACAATGAGCAGTACTTC. Translating it yields CASSLRQGSFYNEQYF.

This clonotype showed up just a few times. The chain recombines TRBV4-2 with TRBJ2-5, with TRBD1 identical over 10 bases. The CDR3 totals 15 residues. After removal of 0 bases from V and 3 bases from J, the junction contained 1 base not matched to a gene. Germline V gene lookup returns CDR1 LGHNA and CDR2 YNFKEQ. The CDR3 DNA follows: TGTGCCAGCAGCCAAGAGGGGACAGGGGAAGAGACCCAGTACTTC. Protein: CASSQEGTGEETQYF.

This clonotype has more than one count but fewer than ten. The CDR3 region is CASSRDRPLRGTQYF. The CDR3 coding sequence is TGTGCCAGCAGCCGGGACAGGCCCCTCCGGGGGACCCAGTACTTC. The chain combines TRBV7-2 with TRBJ2-5; 8 positions agree with TRBD1. The CDR3 has 15 residues. V dropped 5 bases and J dropped 7; count of bases not matched to a gene: 12. Looked up from germline, CDR1 is SGHTA and CDR2 is FQGNSA.

V and J are TRBV4-1 and TRBJ1-2; the match to TRBD1 covers 11 bases. Looked up from germline, CDR1 is MGHRA and CDR2 is YSYEKL. After removal of 4 bases from V and 2 bases from J, the junction contained 6 bases not matched to a gene. The CDR3 has 16 residues. For the CDR3, the DNA is TGCGCCAGCAGCCGGACAGGGGGCCCAATCAACTATGGCTACACCTTC. Translation: CASSRTGGPINYGYTF.

There are a few counts of this clonotype. The V call is TRBV29-1, the J call TRBJ1-1, with a weak D call TRBD1 (5 bases). Germline CDR1 reads SQVTM; CDR2 reads ANQGSEA. Trimming removed 6 bases at V and 3 bases at J, with 14 bases between. The CDR3 contains 13 residues. The CDR3 here is CSVSRSGDTEAFF. The CDR3 bases are TGCAGCGTCTCCAGGTCGGGGGACACTGAAGCTTTCTTT.

This clonotype was found a few times. The chain joins TRBV7-3 to TRBJ1-5; a weak D match, TRBD1 (6 bases). CDR1 is SGHTA, CDR2 FQGTGA, per germline. This CDR3 spans 21 amino acids. V lost 11 bases, J lost 0 bases, and 35 bases lay in between. Here the CDR3 DNA reads TGTGCCTGCCCACCGGGACGGCGATTAAGTAAGGGGGTAAATAGCAATCAGCCCCAGCATTTT. Its protein product is CACPPGRRLSKGVNSNQPQHF.

The J gene is TRBJ2-4, the V gene TRBV2, with a tentative D call TRBD2 (6 bases). The CDR3 length is 15 residues. With 0 bases removed from V and 2 bases from J, the gap between germline ends came to 8 bases. The germline V gene encodes CDR1 SNHLY and CDR2 FYNNEI. The CDR3 region is CASSEAEGPKNIQYF. In nucleotides, the CDR3 is TGTGCCAGCAGTGAAGCGGAGGGGCCCAAAAACATTCAGTACTTC.

V usage is TRBV2 and J usage is TRBJ2-6; no definite D call. Trimming took off 3 bases at V and 0 bases at J, with 12 bases between the two ends. The CDR3 loop spans 17 amino acids. Germline V gene data show CDR1 as SNHLY and CDR2 as FYNNEI. The CDR3 loop reads CASSERTHSSGANVLTF. For the CDR3, the DNA is TGTGCCAGCAGTGAGAGGACGCACAGCTCTGGGGCCAACGTCCTGACTTTC.

The chain joins TRBV9 to TRBJ1-2; 7 bases align to TRBD1. V lost 0 bases, J lost 4 bases, and 9 bases stayed unmatched. This CDR3 comprises 16 residues. From germline, CDR1 is SGDLS and CDR2 YYNGEE. The CDR3 coding sequence is TGTGCCAGCAGCGTAGCGTGGACAGGTCTTAGCTATGGCTACACCTTC. Protein sequence: CASSVAWTGLSYGYTF.

This clonotype came up a few times. The chain has TRBV11-2 and TRBJ2-3, with TRBD2 as a possible D gene (5 bases). V was pared by 2 bases and J by 0 bases, with 12 bases between. In germline, CDR1 is SGHAT, CDR2 FQNNGV. The CDR3 covers 16 residues. CDR3 sequence reads: CASSLKRAASTDTQYF. The DNA of the CDR3 is TGTGCCAGCAGCTTAAAGAGGGCGGCTAGCACAGATACGCAGTATTTT.

This rearrangement joins TRBV24-1 to TRBJ2-2; no reliable D call. V was cut by 8 bases and J by 5 bases, with 20 bases left in between. Germline-derived CDR1 and CDR2 are KGHDR and SFDVKD. CDR3 length equals 16 residues. The CDR3: CATILFGCRITGELFF. CDR3 sequence (DNA): TGTGCCACCATCCTGTTCGGGTGCAGGATTACCGGGGAGCTGTTTTTT.

The chain couples TRBV28 to TRBJ2-3, with D tentatively TRBD1 or TRBD2 (5 bases each). This CDR3 has 17 amino acids. Per the germline V gene, CDR1 is MDHEN and CDR2 is SYDVKM. V was pared by 3 bases and J by 1 base, with 17 bases between. CDR3 in DNA: TGTGCCAGCAGTTTGGGAGAGACAGTGAGGGGCACAGATACGCAGTATTTT. Translated, it gives CASSLGETVRGTDTQYF.

The rearrangement uses TRBV5-6 and TRBJ2-6; TRBD2 is a possible D gene (5 bases). V was clipped by 0 bases and J by 6 bases, with 13 bases between them. CDR3 length: 16 residues. Germline loops: CDR1 SGHDT, CDR2 YYEEEE. This CDR3 reads CASSLGPGRSANVLTF. CDR3 nucleotides: TGTGCCAGCAGCTTGGGTCCGGGAAGGTCGGCCAACGTCCTGACTTTC.

For the CDR3, the DNA is TGTGCCAGCAGTTTATCCTACCGCACAGCCACCTACGAGCAGTACTTC. Protein sequence: CASSLSYRTATYEQYF. This rearrangement joins TRBV28 to TRBJ2-7; no definite D call. This CDR3 contains 16 residues. Germline CDR1 reads MDHEN; CDR2 reads SYDVKM. The V end was cut by 1 base, the J end by 2 bases, with 15 bases between.